The present entry profiles one T cell receptor beta chain with its context. What it binds is not known. The data derive from a study of cytomegalovirus exposure and HLA in healthy donors. Broader study findings: Reportedly, diagnosis of cytomegalovirus status by the classifier showed high specificity and sensitivity.

Clones were sequenced by immunoSEQ multiplex PCR, and TCRdb holds only the in-frame ones, with some missing. In the table there are 200,000 to 250,000 clones, almost 90% of which are singletons. The V and J ends lost 2 bases and 1 base respectively, with 12 bases between them. The CDR3 has 16 amino acids. The V gene's germline CDR1 is ENHRY and CDR2 SYGVKD. V gene TRBV10-3 combines with J gene TRBJ1-5; perhaps TRBD1 as D (5 bases). Sequenced sample: PBMCs. The receptor's source is a young woman in good health and CMV-seronegative. Here the CDR3 reads CAISEGGTVSNQPQHF. CDR3 DNA sequence: TGTGCCATCAGTGAGGGGGGGACTGTAAGCAATCAGCCCCAGCATTTT.